Listed below are T cell receptor beta chains from one sample, sequenced in a study of OX40 agonist ivuxolimab in advanced cancers. Sequencing used immunoSEQ multiplex PCR; TCRdb keeps in-frame clones, though not all of them. Of 30,000 to 45,000 clones in the sample, about 85% were seen once. The input for sequencing was CD4+ or CD8+ T cells sorted from blood, taken in a trial of the OX40 agonist ivuxolimab. These receptors were collected from an adult with an advanced solid tumor such as melanoma, head and neck, liver or kidney cancer. CDR3s include the opening cysteine and the closing phenylalanine or tryptophan. Fields, in order: J gene, D gene, clone size, V gene, CDR3 protein, CDR3 DNA. A D gene is named only where the DNA matches it firmly. Expanded clones get a size class; other rows say once, few or many, or leave the size out.

j_gene: TRBJ1-4; d_gene: -; abundance: -; v_gene: TRBV6-5; CDR3aa: CASSYDSGATNEKLFF; CDR3nt: TGTGCCAGCAGTTACGACAGCGGCGCAACTAATGAAAAACTGTTTTTT
j_gene: TRBJ2-5; d_gene: TRBD2; abundance: -; v_gene: TRBV5-1; CDR3aa: CASSPLAGTQETQYF; CDR3nt: TGCGCCAGCAGCCCACTAGCGGGGACCCAAGAGACCCAGTACTTC
j_gene: TRBJ1-5; d_gene: TRBD1; abundance: few; v_gene: TRBV9; CDR3aa: CASSVAGGEKPQHF; CDR3nt: TGTGCCAGCAGCGTAGCAGGGGGGGAAAAGCCCCAGCATTTT
j_gene: TRBJ2-5; d_gene: TRBD2; abundance: -; v_gene: TRBV11-3; CDR3aa: CASSRGGASETQYF; CDR3nt: TGTGCCAGCAGCCGCGGGGGGGCATCAGAGACCCAGTACTTC
j_gene: TRBJ1-1; d_gene: -; abundance: -; v_gene: TRBV4-2; CDR3aa: CASSQGSSRTYGGMNTEAFF; CDR3nt: TGTGCCAGCAGCCAAGGGTCAAGCAGGACTTACGGTGGTATGAACACTGAAGCTTTCTTT
j_gene: TRBJ1-2; d_gene: -; abundance: -; v_gene: TRBV7-2; CDR3aa: CASSLGGARGYTF; CDR3nt: TGTGCCAGCAGCTTAGGGGGGGCGCGTGGCTACACCTTC
j_gene: TRBJ2-1; d_gene: TRBD2; abundance: -; v_gene: TRBV4-1; CDR3aa: CASSPRTRPSYNEQFF; CDR3nt: TGCGCCAGCAGCCCCCGGACTAGGCCCTCCTACAATGAGCAGTTCTTC
j_gene: TRBJ1-3; d_gene: -; abundance: -; v_gene: TRBV7-6; CDR3aa: CASSLDRSSGNTIYF; CDR3nt: TGTGCCAGCAGCCTGGACAGATCCTCTGGAAACACCATATATTTT
j_gene: TRBJ2-3; d_gene: -; abundance: -; v_gene: TRBV10-1; CDR3aa: CASSDGGSTDTQYF; CDR3nt: TGCGCCAGCAGTGATGGCGGTAGCACAGATACGCAGTATTTT
j_gene: TRBJ1-2; d_gene: -; abundance: -; v_gene: TRBV19; CDR3aa: CAVQGQVDYGYTF; CDR3nt: TGTGCGGTTCAGGGACAAGTAGACTATGGCTACACCTTC
j_gene: TRBJ1-1; d_gene: -; abundance: once; v_gene: TRBV4-2; CDR3aa: CASSQEQGSGLNTEAFF; CDR3nt: TGTGCCAGCAGCCAAGAACAAGGGTCGGGACTGAACACTGAAGCTTTCTTT
j_gene: TRBJ1-5; d_gene: -; abundance: -; v_gene: TRBV5-6; CDR3aa: CASSLRGQRLNQPQHF; CDR3nt: TGTGCCAGCAGCTTAAGAGGACAGAGACTAAATCAGCCCCAGCATTTT
j_gene: TRBJ2-7; d_gene: TRBD2; abundance: -; v_gene: TRBV11-2; CDR3aa: CASSHQNYLAGEGNEQYF; CDR3nt: TGTGCCAGCAGCCACCAAAACTATCTAGCGGGGGAGGGCAACGAGCAGTACTTC
j_gene: TRBJ2-1; d_gene: -; abundance: -; v_gene: TRBV10-3; CDR3aa: CAISDRGPYNEQFF; CDR3nt: TGTGCCATCAGTGATCGGGGGCCCTACAATGAGCAGTTCTTC
j_gene: TRBJ1-2; d_gene: -; abundance: -; v_gene: TRBV29-1; CDR3aa: CSVEYYTF; CDR3nt: TGCAGCGTTGAATACTACACCTTC
j_gene: TRBJ2-7; d_gene: -; abundance: -; v_gene: TRBV6-5; CDR3aa: CASRRHGLSSYEQYF; CDR3nt: TGTGCCAGCAGGCGACATGGCTTGAGCTCCTACGAGCAGTACTTC
j_gene: TRBJ1-1; d_gene: -; abundance: once; v_gene: TRBV13; CDR3aa: CASSYRPVDTEAFF; CDR3nt: TGTGCCAGCAGCTACCGACCCGTGGACACTGAAGCTTTCTTT
j_gene: TRBJ1-1; d_gene: TRBD1; abundance: -; v_gene: TRBV7-8; CDR3aa: CASSNRGTEAFF; CDR3nt: TGTGCCAGCAGCAACAGGGGCACTGAAGCTTTCTTT
j_gene: TRBJ2-2; d_gene: TRBD1; abundance: -; v_gene: TRBV7-8; CDR3aa: CASTLRGTGATGELFF; CDR3nt: TGTGCCAGCACCCTAAGGGGGACAGGGGCTACCGGGGAGCTGTTTTTT
j_gene: TRBJ1-4; d_gene: TRBD1; abundance: -; v_gene: TRBV6-1; CDR3aa: CASTTGRNEKLFF; CDR3nt: TGTGCCAGCACGACAGGGAGGAATGAAAAACTGTTTTTT